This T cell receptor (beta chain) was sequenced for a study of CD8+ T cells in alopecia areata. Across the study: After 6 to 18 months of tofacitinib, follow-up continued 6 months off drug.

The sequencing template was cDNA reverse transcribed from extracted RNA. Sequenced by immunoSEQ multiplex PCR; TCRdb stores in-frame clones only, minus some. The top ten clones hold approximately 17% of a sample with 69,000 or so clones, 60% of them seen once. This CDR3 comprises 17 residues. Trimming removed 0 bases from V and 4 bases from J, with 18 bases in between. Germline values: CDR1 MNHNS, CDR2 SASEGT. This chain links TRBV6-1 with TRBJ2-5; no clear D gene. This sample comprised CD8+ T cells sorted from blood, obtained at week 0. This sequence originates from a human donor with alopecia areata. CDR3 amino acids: CASSEASPEVLTETQYF. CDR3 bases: TGTGCCAGCAGTGAAGCGTCTCCGGAAGTCTTGACAGAGACCCAGTACTTC.